The 10 T cell receptor beta chains in this list originate from one sample, sequenced in a study of T cells in Graves' hyperthyroidism and ophthalmopathy. RNA transcripts provided the source from which TCR beta CDR3 regions were amplified. The HTBI primer set served for first-round RT-PCR of the TCR CDR3. TCRdb analysed the multiplex PCR reads with MiXCR anew, one entry per CDR3 protein. The repertoire includes roughly 250,000 distinct CDR3 sequences, about 15% of them detected once, and more than 10% sits in the top ten. The source material was blood. The receptors here all came from a woman in her 40s with Graves' hyperthyroidism that later progressed to Graves' ophthalmopathy.

At least ten counts were recorded for this clonotype. This chain connects TRBV6-1 to TRBJ1-3, with 8 bases identical to TRBD1. The V segment lost 1 base and the J segment 6 bases; nucleotides outside the gene matches: 8. The CDR3 has 16 residues. The germline gives CDR1 MNHNS, CDR2 SASEGT. The CDR3 nucleotides read TGTGCCAGCAGTGAAGGAATTGCGACAGGGGCAAACACCATATATTTT. It translates to CASSEGIATGANTIYF.

This clonotype has at least ten counts. This CDR3 is CSQGTSGAYEQYF. The CDR3 DNA reads TGCAGCCAGGGGACTAGCGGTGCCTACGAGCAGTACTTC. The rearrangement joins TRBV20-1 to TRBJ2-7, with TRBD2 matching 11 bases. CDR1 and CDR2 from the germline V gene are DFQATT and SNEGSKA (reference sequence). The CDR3 extends over 13 amino acids.

This clonotype has ten or more counts. The chain couples TRBV28 to TRBJ1-2; D may be TRBD1 (5 bases). Germline V gene data show CDR1 as MDHEN and CDR2 as SYDVKM. Trimming pared 4 bases from V and 3 bases from J, leaving 12 bases between. The CDR3 is made up of 14 amino acids. The CDR3 reads CASSSPDRYYGYTF. The CDR3 coding sequence is TGTGCCAGCAGTTCGCCCGACAGATACTATGGCTACACCTTC.

This clonotype was detected only a few times. A much larger clonotype is one base distant, so this may be a read error. The gene calls are TRBV20-1 and TRBJ2-3; D tentatively fits TRBD1 or TRBD2 (5 bases each). The CDR3 spans 15 residues. V was pared by 3 bases and J by 1 base, with 14 bases between. From germline, CDR1 is DFQATT and CDR2 SNEGSKA (reference sequence). The CDR3 loop is CSASLGATGTDTQYF. For the CDR3, the DNA is TGCAGTGCTAGTCTCGGGGCTACAGGCACAGATACGCAGTATTTT.

The table lists this clonotype with many counts. In DNA, the CDR3 is TGTGCCAGCAGTGACGGGACTAGCGGGGCGGGGGAGACCCAGTACTTC. Amino acid sequence: CASSDGTSGAGETQYF. The chain carries TRBV6-1 and TRBJ2-5; 13 bases match TRBD2. The CDR3 has 16 residues. V gave up 3 bases and J gave up 5 bases; unmatched junction bases: 6. Germline-derived CDR1 and CDR2 are MNHNS and SASEGT.

Ten or more counts support this clonotype. The V call is TRBV28, the J call TRBJ2-7; perhaps TRBD1 as D (6 bases). This CDR3 comprises 13 residues. The ends were cut back, 8 bases at V and 1 base at J, with 12 bases in the middle. Germline V CDR1 and CDR2: MDHEN, SYDVKM. DNA of the CDR3: TGTGCCAGCCGCCATACAGGGTCCTACGAGCAGTACTTC. This gives the protein CASRHTGSYEQYF.

The CDR3 nucleotides are TGTGCCTGGTCAACCGGGACCCATCAGCCCCAGCATTTT. Amino acid sequence: CAWSTGTHQPQHF. The chain links TRBV30 to TRBJ1-5, with D perhaps TRBD1 (5 bases). Germline CDR1 GTSNPN, CDR2 SVGIG (reference sequence). The V and J ends lost 5 bases and 5 bases respectively, with 13 bases between them. There are 13 residues in the CDR3.

In this sample, this clonotype turned up many times. The chain's CDR3 is CATSDMSQGVNGYTF. The CDR3 DNA sequence: TGTGCCACCAGTGATATGTCACAGGGGGTGAATGGCTACACCTTC. V gene TRBV24-1 combines with J gene TRBJ1-2; TRBD1 matches at 8 bases. Unmatched junction bases numbered 8, after V lost 3 bases and J lost 6 bases. The CDR3 has 15 amino acids. The germline V gene encodes CDR1 KGHDR and CDR2 SFDVKD.

This chain connects TRBV13 to TRBJ1-6; D perhaps matches TRBD1 (6 bases). Germline values: CDR1 PRHDT, CDR2 FYEKMQ (reference sequence). The germline V and J ends were trimmed by 8 bases and 3 bases, with 14 bases remaining between them. The CDR3 runs 15 residues. In DNA form, the CDR3 reads TGTGCCAGCCGCCCCGGGGGCGACTATAATTCACCCCTCCACTTT. Its translation is CASRPGGDYNSPLHF.

This clonotype was picked up many times. The genes are TRBV25-1 and TRBJ2-2; D gene unclear. Deletions cut 4 bases from V and 0 bases from J, with 15 bases between. The CDR3 runs 17 residues. CDR1 is MGHDK, CDR2 SYGVNS, per germline. The CDR3: CASSAFPFLSNTGELFF. In DNA form, the CDR3 reads TGTGCCAGCAGTGCGTTCCCCTTTCTCTCGAACACCGGGGAGCTGTTTTTT.